Presented here are 17 T cell receptor beta chains from one specimen sequenced in a study of T cell repertoires in cytomegalovirus infection. No cognate antigen is known for these TCRs. TCRdb fed the reads into MiXCR, producing one record per CDR3 protein. The sample records around 120,000 distinct CDR3 sequences, 20% to 30% being singletons. Sequenced material: PBMCs, sequenced either directly or after in vitro stimulation (not recorded which). The receptors shown here come from a human donor in good health (CMV status not recorded). Some clones in this sample may be carry-over from other donors' samples.

There are a few counts of this clonotype. The chain carries TRBV12-3 or TRBV12-4 and TRBJ2-6; unclear D gene. V dropped 2 bases and J dropped 2 bases, with 7 bases sitting between them. The CDR3 is 15 amino acids. The CDR3 DNA reads as TGTGCCAGCAGTTTAAAGGTAGCTGGGGCCAACGTCCTGACTTTC. Residues: CASSLKVAGANVLTF.

This clonotype was recorded many times. The chain is built from TRBV7-2 and TRBJ2-3; D is perhaps TRBD2 (5 bases). Looked up from germline, CDR1 is SGHTA and CDR2 is FQGNSA. V dropped 4 bases and J dropped 2 bases, with 19 bases sitting between them. This CDR3 region has 17 residues. DNA of the CDR3: TGTGCCAGCAGCTCCCGGGAACAGCTGCACACCACAGATACGCAGTATTTT. Translating it yields CASSSREQLHTTDTQYF.

A few counts support this clonotype. The rearrangement uses TRBV9 and TRBJ1-2; D not resolved. Germline values: CDR1 SGDLS, CDR2 YYNGEE. The CDR3 is 14 residues long. V lost 1 base to trimming and J lost 2 bases, with 9 bases between them. CDR3 DNA sequence: TGTGCCAGCAGCGTACGAGTGGGAAACTATGGCTACACCTTC. Translating gives CASSVRVGNYGYTF.

In nucleotides, the CDR3 is TGCGCCAGCAGCCCCCTTTCCGCCAGGTCGGATGAAGCTTTCTTT. It is translated as CASSPLSARSDEAFF. The chain couples TRBV5-1 to TRBJ1-1; D is unclear. This CDR3 contains 15 residues. Between the trimmed V and J ends, which lost 4 bases and 7 bases, there was a span of 20 bases. The V gene's germline CDR1 is SGHRS and CDR2 YFSETQ.

This clonotype has a handful of counts. The chain employs TRBV11-3 and TRBJ2-3, with TRBD2 matching 7 bases. V shed 0 bases and J 3 bases; nucleotides not matched to a gene: 3. CDR1 is SGHNT and CDR2 is YENEEA in the germline V gene. The CDR3 is made up of 15 amino acids. The CDR3 loop reads CASSLEGLITDTQYF. The CDR3 DNA reads TGTGCCAGCAGCTTAGAGGGACTAATTACAGATACGCAGTATTTT.

A few counts support this clonotype. The chain links TRBV7-2 to TRBJ1-1, with D hard to call. The length of the CDR3 is 14 residues. In germline, CDR1 is SGHTA, CDR2 FQGNSA. Trimming took off 5 bases at V and 0 bases at J, with 10 bases between the two ends. The CDR3 region is CASSQDGVNTEAFF. CDR3 DNA sequence: TGTGCCAGCAGCCAAGACGGGGTGAACACTGAAGCTTTCTTT.

This chain links TRBV20-1 with TRBJ2-1, with D uncertain. The germline V and J ends were trimmed by 4 bases and 2 bases, with 18 bases remaining between them. Germline V gives CDR1 DFQATT, CDR2 SNEGSKA (reference sequence). The CDR3 contains 16 residues. The CDR3 DNA sequence: TGCAGTGCTAATTCCCCCGAGCTAGTCGCCTACAATGAGCAGTTCTTC. Translating gives CSANSPELVAYNEQFF.

This clonotype was counted at least ten times. V gene TRBV7-2 combines with J gene TRBJ2-5, with 7 bases identical to TRBD2. V lost 3 bases, J lost 5 bases, and 9 bases stayed unmatched. From germline, CDR1 is SGHTA and CDR2 FQGNSA. The CDR3 is 15 residues long. CDR3 in DNA: TGTGCCAGCAGCTTCCTGGCGGGAGCATTGGAGACCCAGTACTTC. As protein: CASSFLAGALETQYF.

The V call is TRBV2, the J call TRBJ1-1; D unclear. The CDR3 is 13 amino acids. The V end was cut by 5 bases, the J end by 4 bases, with 11 bases between. Germline V gene data show CDR1 as SNHLY and CDR2 as FYNNEI. This chain's CDR3 is CASSLKAGTEAFF. In nucleotides, the CDR3 is TGTGCCAGCAGTCTAAAGGCGGGCACTGAAGCTTTCTTT. Based on the CDR3 plus reference TRBV2 and TRBJ1-1, the full variable domain is EPEVTQTPSHQVTQMGQEVILRCVPISNHLYFYWYRQILGQKVEFLVSFYNNEISEKSEIFDDQFSVERPDGSNFTLKIRSTKLEDSAMYFCASSLKAGTEAFFGQGTRLTVV.

The V gene is TRBV29-1, the J gene TRBJ2-3; 7 bases are shared with TRBD2. The CDR3 covers 14 residues. V lost 6 bases and J lost 4; bases outside the gene matches: 10. Per the germline V gene, CDR1 is SQVTM and CDR2 is ANQGSEA. The CDR3 coding sequence is TGCAGCGTCTTAGGACTAGAAGTGGCAGATACGCAGTATTTT. Translating gives CSVLGLEVADTQYF.

This sequence joins TRBV29-1 and TRBJ2-4; TRBD1 agrees at 7 bases. The CDR3 covers 13 residues. Germline trimming cut 3 bases from V and 6 bases from J; bases unmatched to any gene: 5. CDR1 is SQVTM and CDR2 is ANQGSEA in the germline V gene. CDR3 residues: CSVEAQGTNIQYF. The CDR3 DNA is TGCAGCGTTGAGGCACAGGGGACAAACATTCAGTACTTC.

The rearrangement links TRBV12-3 or TRBV12-4 to TRBJ1-2, with D hard to call. The CDR3 loop spans 12 amino acids. V was shortened by 4 bases and J by 4 bases, with 7 bases between the two germline ends. CDR3 in amino acids: CASSSGFYGYTF. CDR3 coding DNA: TGTGCCAGCAGTTCCGGGTTCTATGGCTACACCTTC.

The chain carries TRBV20-1 and TRBJ2-3; 9 nucleotides match TRBD2. The V gene end was trimmed by 5 bases and the J gene end by 2 bases; junction bases not matched to a gene: 5. This CDR3 region has 14 residues. Germline values: CDR1 DFQATT, CDR2 SNEGSKA (reference sequence). The CDR3 DNA follows: TGCAGTGCTGAGACTAGCGGAAACACAGATACGCAGTATTTT. This gives the protein CSAETSGNTDTQYF.

A few counts support this clonotype. The rearrangement links TRBV7-9 to TRBJ2-1; a possible D gene is TRBD2 (6 bases). V was clipped by 11 bases and J by 6 bases, with 17 bases between them. The germline gives CDR1 SEHNR, CDR2 FQNEAQ (reference sequence). CDR3 length: 13 residues. This CDR3 is CASRGGILNEQFF. DNA of the CDR3: TGTGCCTCACGAGGCGGGATTCTCAATGAGCAGTTCTTC.

This clonotype was seen many times. V and J are TRBV25-1 and TRBJ2-7; 7 bases agree with TRBD2. The germline V gene encodes CDR1 MGHDK and CDR2 SYGVNS. The J segment lost 9 bases and the V segment lost 2 bases, leaving 13 bases of the junction unmatched. The CDR3 consists of 15 residues. CDR3 sequence reads: CASSERGGPIKVQYF. The CDR3 region has the DNA TGTGCCAGCAGTGAACGCGGGGGTCCCATTAAAGTGCAGTACTTC.

CDR3: CASSPGDRGGNQPQHF. CDR3 nucleotides: TGTGCCAGCAGCCCAGGGGACAGGGGGGGCAATCAGCCCCAGCATTTT. This chain uses TRBV7-9 with TRBJ1-5; 11 bases agree with TRBD1. This CDR3 contains 16 residues. The ends lost 5 bases at V and 2 bases at J; junction bases unmatched: 5. CDR1 and CDR2 (germline): SEHNR, FQNEAQ (reference sequence). The full variable domain, its missing parts supplied by reference TRBV7-9 and TRBJ1-5, is DTGVSQNPRHKITKRGQNVTFRCDPISEHNRLYWYRQTLGQGPEFLTYFQNEAQLEKSRLLSDRFSAERPKGSFSTLEIQRTEQGDSAMYLCASSPGDRGGNQPQHFGDGTRLSIL.

This clonotype was picked up a small number of times. The J gene is TRBJ2-7, the V gene TRBV20-1; D is unresolved. V lost 0 bases, J lost 0 bases, and 6 bases lay in between. Germline loops: CDR1 DFQATT, CDR2 SNEGSKA (reference sequence). This CDR3 contains 13 residues. CDR3 in DNA: TGCAGTGCTAGAGATTCGTTCTCCTACGAGCAGTACTTC. It is translated as CSARDSFSYEQYF.